This T cell receptor beta chain was captured by sequencing in a study of post-analysis software for immune sequencing data. Overall study findings and caveats: With TRBV5-6, TRBV5-1 and TRBV20-1 included, roughly five TRBV segments were more frequent in patients than in controls.

The ends lost 0 bases at V and 7 bases at J; junction bases unmatched: 10. The CDR3 length is 15 residues. The germline CDR1 and CDR2 sequences are DFQATT and SNEGSKA (reference sequence). As regards this clonotype: The antigen is undetermined.

Presence of unique molecular identifiers characterized the TCR beta cDNA libraries. TCRdb recomputed calls from the PCR reads with MiXCR, one row per CDR3 protein. The sample lists about 430,000 distinct CDR3 sequences, approximately 37% occurring once. The chain combines TRBV20-1 with TRBJ2-7; 9 bases align to TRBD1. What was sequenced was blood. This clonotype originated in a girl aged 2-10 years with multiple sclerosis. CDR3 DNA: TGCAGTGCTAGAGACCCGGGACAGGGCTGGCGTGAGCAGTACTTC. Translating gives CSARDPGQGWREQYF.